The rows below give T cell receptor beta chains drawn from one sample of a study of T cell responses to AZD1222 COVID-19 vaccine. The table came from immunoSEQ multiplex PCR; TCRdb's copy has only in-frame clones and leaves some out. The data hold approximately 110,000 clones, with over 75% observed a single time. The sample consisted of peripheral blood, taken on day 0 of AZD1222 vaccination. These receptors came from an adult in good health. The CDR3 runs from the conserved cysteine through the conserved F or W. D genes are given only for firm matches. Not all rows give a size; the values are once, few, many and, for expanded clones, a class.

j_call	cdr3_length	clone_size	d_call	v_call	cdr3_nt	cdr3_aa
TRBJ1-5	14	NA	TRBD1	TRBV30	TGTGCCTGGGGCCGGGGACAGACCACGACGCCCCAGCATTTT	CAWGRGQTTTPQHF
TRBJ2-1	15	NA	TRBD2	TRBV4-2	TGTGCCAGCAGCCAAGCGACTAGCGCATACAATGAGCAGTTCTTC	CASSQATSAYNEQFF
TRBJ2-3	14	NA	NA	TRBV4-2	TGTGCCAGCAGCAGAGAGGACCCCACAGATACGCAGTATTTT	CASSREDPTDTQYF
TRBJ2-7	13	NA	TRBD1	TRBV29-1	TGCAGCGTTGTAAGACAGGGGACGGGCGAGCAGTACTTC	CSVVRQGTGEQYF
TRBJ2-7	14	NA	TRBD1	TRBV6-2/TRBV6-3	TGTGCCAGCAGTTACTGGGACAGGGGTCACGAGCAGTACTTC	CASSYWDRGHEQYF
TRBJ2-1	19	NA	TRBD2	TRBV7-3	TGTGCCAGCAGCCCCATTCTGCTAGCGGGGGGGCTTTTCTCCAATGAGCAGTTCTTC	CASSPILLAGGLFSNEQFF
TRBJ1-5	17	few	NA	TRBV5-6	TGTGCCAGCAGCGGGAGGGGCAGGACAAATAGCAATCAGCCCCAGCATTTT	CASSGRGRTNSNQPQHF
TRBJ1-5	16	NA	NA	TRBV6-1	TGTGCCAGCAGTGAAGTCAGGGGTTTGAGCAATCAGCCCCAGCATTTT	CASSEVRGLSNQPQHF
TRBJ2-7	11	few	NA	TRBV5-3	TGTGCCAGAAGCTGCCCCCATGGGGCCTGCTTC	CARSCPHGACF
TRBJ2-1	15	NA	TRBD2	TRBV4-2	TGTGCCAGCAGCCAAGAAAGCGGGAAGGGCAATGAGCAGTTCTTC	CASSQESGKGNEQFF
TRBJ2-3	15	NA	TRBD1	TRBV6-5	TGTGCCAGCAGTTACGGACAGGGTCGCACAGATACGCAGTATTTT	CASSYGQGRTDTQYF
TRBJ2-3	17	NA	NA	TRBV10-3	TGTGCCATCAGTGAGTCCATCAACGGGGCCGGGGCAGATACGCAGTATTTT	CAISESINGAGADTQYF
TRBJ1-2	13	NA	TRBD1	TRBV9	TGTGCCAGCAGCTCCGGACAGGGGGAGGGCTACACCTTC	CASSSGQGEGYTF
TRBJ2-3	16	NA	TRBD2	TRBV30	TGTGCCTGGAGTCCCCCTCATGCGGGAGGGACAGATACGCAGTATTTT	CAWSPPHAGGTDTQYF
TRBJ2-5	14	NA	NA	TRBV5-1	TGCGCCAGCAGCTTTTGGCAGGGGCCAAGGACCCAGTACTTC	CASSFWQGPRTQYF
TRBJ2-5	13	once	NA	TRBV28	TGTGCCAGCAGTTTAAATGGGGGGGAGACCCAGTACTTC	CASSLNGGETQYF
TRBJ1-4	15	NA	NA	TRBV9	TGTGCCAGCAGCGTATCCCCCGGCGGTAATGAAAAACTGTTTTTT	CASSVSPGGNEKLFF
TRBJ2-5	15	NA	TRBD1	TRBV4-1	TGCGCCAGCAGCCAAGTGGGACAGAGAGGTGAGACCCAGTACTTC	CASSQVGQRGETQYF
TRBJ2-3	15	few	NA	TRBV5-1	TGCGCCAGCAGCTTGACCGGGGATGTTACAGATACGCAGTATTTT	CASSLTGDVTDTQYF
TRBJ1-1	14	NA	NA	TRBV28	TGTGCCGGTGTTCGGGAGGGGTACCCCACTGAAGCTTTCTTT	CAGVREGYPTEAFF
TRBJ2-2	17	NA	NA	TRBV21-1	TGTGCCAGCACCCTAAATCGGCAGGAACCTTGGACCGGGGAGCTGTTTTTT	CASTLNRQEPWTGELFF
TRBJ1-4	16	once	NA	TRBV20-1	TGCAGTGCTAGTTGGGGCAGGGCGAATACGAATGAAAAACTGTTTTTT	CSASWGRANTNEKLFF
TRBJ2-5	16	NA	NA	TRBV4-1	TGCGCCAGCAGCCAGGGACCGGCCTCGTACCAAGAGACCCAGTACTTC	CASSQGPASYQETQYF
TRBJ2-7	16	NA	NA	TRBV24-1	TGTGCCACCAGTGATTCTCTCAGGGGAAACCCCTACGAGCAGTACTTC	CATSDSLRGNPYEQYF
TRBJ1-4	14	NA	TRBD1	TRBV5-1	TGCGCCAGCAGCTCAAGACAGGGAGGTGAAAAACTGTTTTTT	CASSSRQGGEKLFF
TRBJ2-7	16	NA	TRBD1	TRBV2	TGTGCCAGCAACATAAACCGGGACAGGGGGGAGTACGAGCAGTACTTC	CASNINRDRGEYEQYF
TRBJ1-3	13	NA	NA	TRBV12-3/TRBV12-4	TGTGCCAGCAGCGACGGACAGGGAAACACCATATATTTT	CASSDGQGNTIYF
TRBJ1-1	13	NA	NA	TRBV7-3	TGTGCCAGCAGCTCAAATGCGAACACTGAAGCTTTCTTT	CASSSNANTEAFF
TRBJ2-7	14	few	NA	TRBV2	TGTGCCAGCAGTGTTCGTCAAGGGCCCTACGAGCAGTACTTC	CASSVRQGPYEQYF
TRBJ1-1	18	NA	NA	TRBV2	TGTGCCAGCAGTGAAGGGTATCGTCGAACCGGTAAGCACACTGAAGCTTTCTTT	CASSEGYRRTGKHTEAFF
TRBJ2-7	14	NA	TRBD1	TRBV3-1/TRBV3-2	TGTGCCAGCAGGGCCGGGACAGCCTTTTACGAGCAGTACTTC	CASRAGTAFYEQYF
TRBJ2-1	17	NA	TRBD2	TRBV7-2	TGTGCCAGCAGCTCAACTAGCGGGGGGTCCTCCTACAATGAGCAGTTCTTC	CASSSTSGGSSYNEQFF